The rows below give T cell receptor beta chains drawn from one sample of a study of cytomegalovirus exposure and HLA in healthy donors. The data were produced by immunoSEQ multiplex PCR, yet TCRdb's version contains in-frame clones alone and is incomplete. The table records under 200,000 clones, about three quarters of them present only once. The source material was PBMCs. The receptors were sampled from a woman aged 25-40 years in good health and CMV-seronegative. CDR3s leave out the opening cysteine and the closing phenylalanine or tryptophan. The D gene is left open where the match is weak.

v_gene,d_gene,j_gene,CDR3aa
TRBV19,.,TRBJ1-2,ASSRAVGGYT
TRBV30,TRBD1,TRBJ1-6,AWGSGQVSPLH
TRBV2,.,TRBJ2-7,ASSVLGGVGSYEQY
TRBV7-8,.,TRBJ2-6,ASSSRGSGANVLT
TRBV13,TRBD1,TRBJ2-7,ASSVLGQGAHEQY
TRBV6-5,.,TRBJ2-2,ASGRGLWAGELF
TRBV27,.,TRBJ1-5,ASGKQGSIGNQPQH
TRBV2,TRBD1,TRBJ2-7,ASRGDRGIYEQY
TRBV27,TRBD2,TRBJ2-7,ASSLSIAGGYEQY
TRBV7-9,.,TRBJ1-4,ASSLDTSREKLF
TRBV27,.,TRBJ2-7,ASSPSGVATYEQY
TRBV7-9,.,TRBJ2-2,ARGGTTGTGELF